The clone carrying this T cell receptor (beta chain) has only one observation. The data stem from a study of blood T cell repertoires in COVID-19. Across the study: From the United States, Italy and Spain came samples of acute and convalescent COVID-19. T cells, B-cell-depleted T cells, or PBMCs supplied cDNA or gDNA.

This CDR3 is built from 15 residues. The trim removed 4 bases at V and 4 bases at J, leaving 5 bases unmatched. Germline values: CDR1 ENHRY, CDR2 SYGVKD. As processed by the authors: Scientists estimated how many nucleated cells there were by amplifying reference gene primers. Repertoires were generated with immunoSEQ multiplex PCR, while TCRdb's copy carries only in-frame clones and drops some. V, J and clone size derive from that table, while D and trimming were established from the DNA sequence. The data contain over 600,000 clones, 90% of them seen just once; the ten biggest clones take up 0.2% to 0.3%.

This receptor was identified in a woman younger than 30 with acute or convalescent COVID-19. Sequenced: peripheral blood. This chain uses TRBV10-3 with TRBJ1-2, with 11 bases matching TRBD1. The CDR3 sequence: CAISVGTGGTYGYTF. CDR3 coding DNA: TGTGCCATCAGTGTGGGGACAGGGGGAACCTATGGCTACACCTTC.